The T cell receptor beta chain under discussion was sequenced for a study of T cell changes during pregnancy in multiple sclerosis. There are a few counts of this clone. Assay: immunoSEQ multiplex PCR; the TCRdb copy retains only in-frame clones and omits some. In the table there are 70,000 to 75,000 clones, 70% to 90% of which are singletons. V shed 2 bases and J 7 bases; nucleotides not matched to a gene: 13. This CDR3 is built from 15 residues. From germline, CDR1 is GTSNPN and CDR2 SVGIG (reference sequence). This chain uses TRBV30 with TRBJ1-1; 7 nucleotides align to TRBD1. The receptor was isolated from a female donor with multiple sclerosis, enrolled in a pregnancy study. The material sequenced was peripheral blood, taken before pregnancy. The CDR3 here is CAWSTLGASGGEAFF. DNA for the CDR3: TGTGCCTGGAGTACCCTGGGGGCATCAGGGGGTGAAGCTTTCTTT. Combining the CDR3 with reference TRBV30 and TRBJ1-1 gives the whole variable domain SQTIHQWPATLVQPVGSPLSLECTVEGTSNPNLYWYRQAAGRGLQLLFYSVGIGQISSEVPQNLSASRPQDRQFILSSKKLLLSDSGFYLCAWSTLGASGGEAFFGQGTRLTVV.